Ten or more counts support the clone carrying this TCR beta chain. This specimen belongs to a study of T cells in Graves' hyperthyroidism and ophthalmopathy. As for the study in general: Specimen type is peripheral blood, collected at initial diagnosis prior to any treatment.

TCR beta CDR3 region amplification was performed from RNA transcripts. TCR CDR3 underwent first-round RT-PCR with the HTBI primer set. TCRdb reanalysed the multiplex PCR reads using MiXCR and keeps one entry per CDR3 protein. The table lists some 690,000 distinct CDR3 sequences, about 18% of them singletons. This CDR3 contains 13 residues. Germline CDR1 is SGHRS and CDR2 is YFSETQ. Trimming removed 0 bases from V and 7 bases from J; junction bases left unmatched: 0. Specimen: blood. J is TRBJ2-7 and V is TRBV5-1, with TRBD2 matching 11 bases. The TCR sequence derives from a man between 45 and 60 years old with Graves' hyperthyroidism. Written as DNA, the CDR3 is TGCGCCAGCAGCTTGGGACTAGCGGGAGAGCAGTACTTC. This encodes CASSLGLAGEQYF.